One TCR beta chain is described in this entry. Sequencing used immunoSEQ multiplex PCR; TCRdb keeps in-frame clones, though not all of them. The sample includes 90,000 to 120,000 clones, roughly 83% seen only once; the top ten take roughly 4.3%. This specimen comes from a study of blood T cell repertoires in COVID-19. Study as a whole: The analysed material was cDNA or gDNA that came from T cells, B-cell-depleted T cells, or PBMCs.

The ends lost 7 bases at V and 5 bases at J; junction bases unmatched: 13. This CDR3 has 15 amino acids. Germline V gives CDR1 SNHLY, CDR2 FYNNEI. The TCR sequence derives from a human donor in a cohort sampled during active COVID-19. The chain combines TRBV2 with TRBJ2-5, with TRBD2 matching over 7 bases. The sample consisted of peripheral blood. The CDR3 DNA reads TGTGCCAGCATGCCAAAAGGACTAGAAGGCGAGACCCAGTACTTC. Encoded protein: CASMPKGLEGETQYF.